The 9 T cell receptor beta chains below were found in one sample sequenced in a study of shared T cell receptors in the human thymus. Sequencing was performed with immunoSEQ multiplex PCR; in TCRdb, only in-frame clones are kept and a portion is missing. The sample carries about 730,000 clones, roughly 88% recorded once. These records were also assigned to another study, of human thymus T cells.

The sequenced material came from thymocytes. These receptors were collected from a girl under three years old with a congenital heart defect.

The chain carries TRBV7-6 and TRBJ2-7; D is unclear. Germline CDR1 and CDR2: SGHVS and FNYEAQ. This CDR3 spans 15 amino acids. Trimming shortened V by 4 bases and J by 0 bases, and 13 bases separated the two germline ends. The CDR3 DNA reads as TGTGCCAGCAGCTCCGCATCGTCTAGCTCCTACGAGCAGTACTTC. It is translated as CASSSASSSSYEQYF.

This chain connects TRBV19 to TRBJ1-3, with 9 nucleotides matching TRBD1. The CDR3 consists of 17 residues. The trim removed 9 bases at V and 1 base at J, leaving 13 bases unmatched. Germline V gene sequence: CDR1 LNHDA, CDR2 SQIVND (reference sequence). The CDR3 region is CASGSGQGKKSGNTIYF. The CDR3 DNA is TGTGCCAGCGGATCCGGACAGGGGAAAAAGTCTGGAAACACCATATATTTT.

The V gene is TRBV7-2, the J gene TRBJ1-2; 9 bases fit TRBD1. The ends lost 4 bases at V and 6 bases at J; junction bases unmatched: 9. There are 15 residues in the CDR3. Germline lookup yields CDR1 SGHTA and CDR2 FQGNSA. CDR3 sequence reads: CASSSRDREENGYTF. As DNA, the CDR3 is TGTGCCAGCAGCTCACGGGACAGGGAAGAAAATGGCTACACCTTC.

The rearrangement joins TRBV20-1 to TRBJ1-1; D remains ambiguous. This CDR3 has 11 amino acids. From germline, CDR1 is DFQATT and CDR2 SNEGSKA (reference sequence). V was shortened by 6 bases and J by 11 bases, with 16 bases between the two germline ends. The CDR3 sequence: CSAERRNRAFF. CDR3 bases: TGCAGTGCGGAGAGGCGTAACCGGGCTTTCTTT.

The chain carries TRBV18 and TRBJ1-2, with 9 positions matching TRBD1. Germline CDR1 is KGHSH and CDR2 is LQKENI. V dropped 4 bases and J dropped 8; count of bases not matched to a gene: 8. The CDR3 runs to 14 residues. The DNA for the CDR3 is TGTGCCAGCTCACACGTACAGGGGGCGCGGGGCTACACCTTC. Its protein is CASSHVQGARGYTF.

The chain combines TRBV27 with TRBJ1-5, with 8 bases aligning to TRBD1. CDR1 and CDR2 (germline): MNHEY, SMNVEV (reference sequence). The V and J ends lost 4 bases and 6 bases, in that order; junction bases with no gene match: 17. The CDR3 totals 18 residues. The DNA of the CDR3 is TGTGCCAGCAGTTCCAGACAGGGGTTGGGGGGAGTAGGTCAGCCCCAGCATTTT. This translates into CASSSRQGLGGVGQPQHF.

This clone was recorded only once. This chain connects TRBV6-6 to TRBJ1-1; D is unresolved. CDR1 and CDR2 from the germline V gene are MNHNY and SVGAGI (reference sequence). The CDR3 consists of 12 residues. Between the trimmed V and J ends, which lost 6 bases and 7 bases, there was a span of 12 bases. The CDR3 sequence: CASSRIPVEAFF. The DNA for the CDR3 is TGTGCCAGCAGCCGCATTCCAGTTGAAGCTTTCTTT.

The V gene is TRBV5-1, the J gene TRBJ2-2; 8 bases line up with TRBD1. Germline V gene lookup returns CDR1 SGHRS and CDR2 YFSETQ. The CDR3 is 16 residues long. The V gene end was trimmed by 2 bases and the J gene end by 7 bases; junction bases not matched to a gene: 10. CDR3 DNA: TGCGCCAGCAGCTTTATATGGCAGGGGGCAAGCGGGGAGCTGTTTTTT. This gives the protein CASSFIWQGASGELFF.

This sequence joins TRBV7-8 and TRBJ1-2; perhaps TRBD1 as D (6 bases). V lost 0 bases, J lost 11 bases, and 13 bases lay in between. This CDR3 has 13 amino acids. CDR1 SGHVS and CDR2 FQNEAQ come from the germline V gene. CDR3 in DNA: TGTGCCAGCAGCTTAGCAGGGGGAGATTGTTACACCTTC. This translates into CASSLAGGDCYTF.